This TCR beta chain was found in a study of tumour-infiltrating T cells in Burkitt lymphoma. Germline CDR1 is SNHLY and CDR2 is FYNNEI. J was trimmed by 5 bases and V by 8 bases; bases with no gene match: 2. The CDR3 extends over 11 amino acids. Profiled with immunoSEQ multiplex PCR; TCRdb holds only in-frame clones, not every one. The table shows hundreds of clones, with around 23% occurring only once. The chain combines TRBV2 with TRBJ1-2; 7 positions agree with TRBD1. The origin of this receptor is a human donor with Burkitt lymphoma. Sequencing was carried out using tumor tissue. CDR3 in DNA: TGTGCCAGCGGGGACAGATATGGCTACACCTTC. Amino acids: CASGDRYGYTF.